This record covers a single TCR beta chain. Its target is unknown. From germline, CDR1 is SGHVS and CDR2 FQNEAQ. The ends lost 5 bases at V and 0 bases at J; junction bases unmatched: 10. This CDR3 has 17 amino acids. The source of the sample is a study of cytomegalovirus exposure and HLA in healthy donors. Study information: The Caucasian-associated ancestry cluster held roughly 84% of 300 to 500 genotyped donors.

PCR primers comprised 60 Vbeta and 13 Jbeta primers. TCRdb keeps only in-frame clones here, not all; method: immunoSEQ multiplex PCR. The data contain 150,000 to 200,000 clones, 60% to 80% of them seen just once; the ten biggest clones take up around 2%. General observations from the study: Follow-up analysis later connected one missense variant in DCLRE1C with trimming of TCR beta V- and J-genes. Altogether, 150 to 200 TCR beta chains were recorded as cytomegalovirus-associated.

V and J are TRBV7-8 and TRBJ1-5; 7 nucleotides match TRBD1. The source of this sequence is a man aged 45 to 65 in good health and CMV-seropositive. The sample was PBMCs. Here the CDR3 DNA reads TGTGCCAGCAGCCCACCCAGGGGGGATTATAGCAATCAGCCCCAGCATTTT. Translation gives CASSPPRGDYSNQPQHF.